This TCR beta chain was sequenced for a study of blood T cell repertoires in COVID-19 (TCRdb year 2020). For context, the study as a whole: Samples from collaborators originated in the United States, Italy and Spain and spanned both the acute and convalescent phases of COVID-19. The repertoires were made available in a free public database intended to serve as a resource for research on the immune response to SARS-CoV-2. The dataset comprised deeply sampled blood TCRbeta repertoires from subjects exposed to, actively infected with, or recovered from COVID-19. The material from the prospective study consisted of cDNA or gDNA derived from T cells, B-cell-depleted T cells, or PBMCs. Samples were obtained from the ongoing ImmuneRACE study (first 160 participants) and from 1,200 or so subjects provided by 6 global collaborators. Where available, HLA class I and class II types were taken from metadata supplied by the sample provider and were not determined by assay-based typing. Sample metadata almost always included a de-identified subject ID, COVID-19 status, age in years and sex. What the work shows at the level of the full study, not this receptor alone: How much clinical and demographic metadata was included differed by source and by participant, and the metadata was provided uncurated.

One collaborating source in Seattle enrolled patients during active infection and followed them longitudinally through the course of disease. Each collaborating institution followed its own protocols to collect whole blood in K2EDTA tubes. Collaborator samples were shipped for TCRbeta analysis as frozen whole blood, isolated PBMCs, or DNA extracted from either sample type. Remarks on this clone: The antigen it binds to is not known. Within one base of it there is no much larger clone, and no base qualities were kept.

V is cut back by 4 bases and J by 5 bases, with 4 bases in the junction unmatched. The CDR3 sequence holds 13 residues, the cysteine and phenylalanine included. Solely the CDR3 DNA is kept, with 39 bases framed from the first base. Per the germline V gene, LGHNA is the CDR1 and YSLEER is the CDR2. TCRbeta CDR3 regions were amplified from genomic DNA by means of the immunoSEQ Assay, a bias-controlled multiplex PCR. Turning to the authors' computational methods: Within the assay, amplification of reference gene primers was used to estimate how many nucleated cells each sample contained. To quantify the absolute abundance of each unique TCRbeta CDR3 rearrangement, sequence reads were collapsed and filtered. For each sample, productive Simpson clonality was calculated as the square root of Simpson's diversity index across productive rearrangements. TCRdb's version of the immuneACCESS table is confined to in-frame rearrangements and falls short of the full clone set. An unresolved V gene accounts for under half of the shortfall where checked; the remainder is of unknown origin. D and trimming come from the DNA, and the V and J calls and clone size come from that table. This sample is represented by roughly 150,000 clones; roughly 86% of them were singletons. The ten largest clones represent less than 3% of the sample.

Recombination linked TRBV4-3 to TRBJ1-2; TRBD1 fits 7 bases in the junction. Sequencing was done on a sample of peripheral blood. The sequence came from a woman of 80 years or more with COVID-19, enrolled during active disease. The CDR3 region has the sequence CASSRVTGYGYTF. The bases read TGCGCCAGCAGCCGAGTGACAGGGTATGGCTACACCTTC.